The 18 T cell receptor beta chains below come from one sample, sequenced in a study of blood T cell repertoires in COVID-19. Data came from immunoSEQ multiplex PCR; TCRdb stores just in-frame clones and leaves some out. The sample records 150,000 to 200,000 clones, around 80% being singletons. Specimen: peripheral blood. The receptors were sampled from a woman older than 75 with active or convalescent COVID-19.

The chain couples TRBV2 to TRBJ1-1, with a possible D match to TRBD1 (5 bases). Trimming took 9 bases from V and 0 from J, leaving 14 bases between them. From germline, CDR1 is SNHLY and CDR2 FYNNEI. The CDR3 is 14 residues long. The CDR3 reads CASHGGLVNTEAFF. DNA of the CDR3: TGTGCCAGTCACGGGGGTCTTGTGAACACTGAAGCTTTCTTT.

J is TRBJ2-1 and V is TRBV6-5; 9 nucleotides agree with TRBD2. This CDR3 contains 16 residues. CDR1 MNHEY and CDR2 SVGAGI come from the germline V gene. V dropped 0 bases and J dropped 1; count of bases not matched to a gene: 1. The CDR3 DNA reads TGTGCCAGCAGTTACTCGAGCGGGGGGTCCTACAATGAGCAGTTCTTC. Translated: CASSYSSGGSYNEQFF.

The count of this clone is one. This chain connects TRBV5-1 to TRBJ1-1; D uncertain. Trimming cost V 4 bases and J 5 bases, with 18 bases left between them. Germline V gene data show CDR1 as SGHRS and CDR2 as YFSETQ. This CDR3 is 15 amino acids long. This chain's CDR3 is CASSDEDPRQTEAFF. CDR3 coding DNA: TGCGCCAGCAGCGACGAAGACCCGAGGCAGACTGAAGCTTTCTTT.

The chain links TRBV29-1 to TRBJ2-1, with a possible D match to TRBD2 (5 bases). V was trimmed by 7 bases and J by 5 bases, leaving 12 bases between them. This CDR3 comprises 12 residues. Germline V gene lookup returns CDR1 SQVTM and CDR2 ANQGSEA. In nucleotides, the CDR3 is TGCAGCGCACCGCTCGGGGACAATGAGCAGTTCTTC. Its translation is CSAPLGDNEQFF.

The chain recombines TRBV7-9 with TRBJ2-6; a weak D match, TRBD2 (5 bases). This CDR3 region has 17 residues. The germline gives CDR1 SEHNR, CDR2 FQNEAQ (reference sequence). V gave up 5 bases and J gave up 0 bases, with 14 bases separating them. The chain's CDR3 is CASSRPRLPSGANVLTF. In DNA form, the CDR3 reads TGTGCCAGCAGCCGCCCCCGACTACCCTCTGGGGCCAACGTCCTGACTTTC.

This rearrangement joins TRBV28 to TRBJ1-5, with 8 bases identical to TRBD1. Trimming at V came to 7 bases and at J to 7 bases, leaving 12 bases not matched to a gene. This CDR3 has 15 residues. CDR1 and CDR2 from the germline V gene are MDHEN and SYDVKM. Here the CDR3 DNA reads TGTGCCAGCAACAGTCCAGGGGGCTCTGGACAGCCCCAGCATTTT. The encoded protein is CASNSPGGSGQPQHF.

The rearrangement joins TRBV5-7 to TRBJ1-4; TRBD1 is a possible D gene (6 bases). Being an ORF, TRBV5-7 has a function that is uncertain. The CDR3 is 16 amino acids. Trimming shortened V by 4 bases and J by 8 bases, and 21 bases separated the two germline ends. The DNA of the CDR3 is TGTGCCAGCAGCCACCTACGGACAGTATGGAAGGAAAAACTGTTTTTT. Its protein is CASSHLRTVWKEKLFF.

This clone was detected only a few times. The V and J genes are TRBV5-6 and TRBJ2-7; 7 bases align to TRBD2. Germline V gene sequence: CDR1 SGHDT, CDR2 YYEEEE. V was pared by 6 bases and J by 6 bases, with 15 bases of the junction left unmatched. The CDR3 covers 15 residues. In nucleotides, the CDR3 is TGTGCCAGCACTGGCGGGGAGGGTGGAATACGCGAGCAGTACTTC. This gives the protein CASTGGEGGIREQYF.

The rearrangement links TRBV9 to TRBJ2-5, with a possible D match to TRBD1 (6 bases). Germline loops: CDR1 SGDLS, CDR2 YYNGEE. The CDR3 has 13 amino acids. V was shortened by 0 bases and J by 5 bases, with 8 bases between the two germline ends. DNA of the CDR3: TGTGCCAGCAGCGTAGGGGGGCCGGAGACCCAGTACTTC. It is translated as CASSVGGPETQYF.

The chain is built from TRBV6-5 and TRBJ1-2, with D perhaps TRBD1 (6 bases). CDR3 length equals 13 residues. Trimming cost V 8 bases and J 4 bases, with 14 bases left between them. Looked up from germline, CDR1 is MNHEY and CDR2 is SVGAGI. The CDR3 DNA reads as TGTGCCAGCCGTACAGGGATCGGCTATGGCTACACCTTC. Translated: CASRTGIGYGYTF.

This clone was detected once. DNA for the CDR3: TGTGCCAGCAGCGCGGGACAGAGCTCCTACAATGAGCAGTTCTTC. Encoded protein: CASSAGQSSYNEQFF. V gene TRBV11-3 combines with J gene TRBJ2-1; TRBD1 might be the D (7 bases). This CDR3 region has 15 residues. Germline V gives CDR1 SGHNT, CDR2 YENEEA. Trimming pared 5 bases from V and 0 bases from J, leaving 11 bases between.

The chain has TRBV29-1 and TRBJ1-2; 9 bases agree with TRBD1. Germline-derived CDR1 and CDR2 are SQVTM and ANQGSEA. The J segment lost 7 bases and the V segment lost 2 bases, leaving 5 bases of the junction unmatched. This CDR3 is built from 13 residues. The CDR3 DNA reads TGCAGCGTTGAATCGGACAGGGGAACTGGCTACACCTTC. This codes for CSVESDRGTGYTF.

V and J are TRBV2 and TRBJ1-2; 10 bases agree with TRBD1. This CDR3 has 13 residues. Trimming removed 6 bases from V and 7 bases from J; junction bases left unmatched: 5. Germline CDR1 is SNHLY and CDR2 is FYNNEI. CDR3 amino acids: CASSGTGDSGYTF. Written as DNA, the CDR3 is TGTGCCAGCAGCGGGACAGGGGACTCTGGCTACACCTTC.

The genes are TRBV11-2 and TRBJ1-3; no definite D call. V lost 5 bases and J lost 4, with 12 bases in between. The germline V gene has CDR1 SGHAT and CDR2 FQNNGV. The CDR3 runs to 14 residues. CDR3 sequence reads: CASSREVGGNTIYF. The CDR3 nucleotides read TGTGCCAGCAGCCGGGAGGTGGGAGGAAACACCATATATTTT.

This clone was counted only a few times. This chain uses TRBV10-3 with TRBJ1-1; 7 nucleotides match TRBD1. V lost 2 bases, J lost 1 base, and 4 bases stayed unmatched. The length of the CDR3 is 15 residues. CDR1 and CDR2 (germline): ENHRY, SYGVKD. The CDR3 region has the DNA TGTGCCATCAGTGAGACAGGGGCCCCGAACACTGAAGCTTTCTTT. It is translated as CAISETGAPNTEAFF.

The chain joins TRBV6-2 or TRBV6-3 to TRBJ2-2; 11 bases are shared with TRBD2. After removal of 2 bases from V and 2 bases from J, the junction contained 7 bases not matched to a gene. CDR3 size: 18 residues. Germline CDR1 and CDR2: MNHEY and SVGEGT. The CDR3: CASSYPRLAGTNTGELFF. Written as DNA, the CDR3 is TGTGCCAGCAGTTACCCCCGACTAGCGGGGACTAACACCGGGGAGCTGTTTTTT.

The CDR3 protein is CASSLGGPFSGNTIYF. CDR3 nucleotide sequence: TGTGCCAGCAGCTTAGGTGGCCCATTCTCTGGAAACACCATATATTTT. The chain couples TRBV7-2 to TRBJ1-3; no clear D. V shed 1 base and J shed 0 bases, with 10 bases lying between them. The germline gives CDR1 SGHTA, CDR2 FQGNSA. The length of the CDR3 is 16 residues. Full variable domain (missing parts from reference TRBV7-2 and TRBJ1-3): GAGVSQSPSNKVTEKGKDVELRCDPISGHTALYWYRQSLGQGLEFLIYFQGNSAPDKSGLPSDRFSAERTGGSVSTLTIQRTQQEDSAVYLCASSLGGPFSGNTIYFGEGSWLTVV.

CDR3 coding DNA: TGTGCCTGGAGGCCAACAGGGGGCGCACAAGAGACCCAGTACTTC. It yields the protein CAWRPTGGAQETQYF. The V gene is TRBV30, the J gene TRBJ2-5; 9 bases align to TRBD1. The junction had 7 bases not matched to a gene; V was cut back by 3 bases and J by 2 bases. The CDR3 is made up of 15 amino acids. CDR1 is GTSNPN and CDR2 is SVGIG in the germline V gene (reference sequence).